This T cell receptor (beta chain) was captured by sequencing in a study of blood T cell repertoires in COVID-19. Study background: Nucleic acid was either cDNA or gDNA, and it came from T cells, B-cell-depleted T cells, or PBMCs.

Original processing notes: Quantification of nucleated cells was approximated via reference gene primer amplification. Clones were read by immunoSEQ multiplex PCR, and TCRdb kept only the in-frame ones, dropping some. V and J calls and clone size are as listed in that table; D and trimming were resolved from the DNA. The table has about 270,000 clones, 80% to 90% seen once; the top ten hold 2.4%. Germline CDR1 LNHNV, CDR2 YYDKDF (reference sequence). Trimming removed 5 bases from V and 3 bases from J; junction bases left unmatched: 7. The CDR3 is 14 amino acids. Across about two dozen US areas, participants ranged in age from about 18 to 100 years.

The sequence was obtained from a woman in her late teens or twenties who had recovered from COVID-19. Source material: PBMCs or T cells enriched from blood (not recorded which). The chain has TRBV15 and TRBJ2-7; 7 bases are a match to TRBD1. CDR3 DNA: TGTGCCACCAGCGGGATTGACAGGGTCTACGAGCAGTACTTC. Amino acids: CATSGIDRVYEQYF.